This TCR beta chain is from a study of blood T cell repertoires in COVID-19. For the study at large: Researchers got acute and convalescent COVID-19 samples from the United States, Italy and Spain. Nucleic acid was either cDNA or gDNA, and it came from T cells, B-cell-depleted T cells, or PBMCs.

Under the authors' procedure: Estimates of nucleated cell counts were drawn from the amplification of reference gene primers. Clones were sequenced by immunoSEQ multiplex PCR, and TCRdb holds only the in-frame ones, with some missing. V, J and clone size reflect that table, while D and trimming were determined from the DNA. The sample lists 150,000 to 200,000 clones, about 88% seen once, with roughly 25% in the top ten. The CDR3 is made up of 20 amino acids. The germline V gene has CDR1 LNHDA and CDR2 SQIVND (reference sequence). V shed 3 bases and J shed 6 bases, with 32 bases lying between them. This TCR derives from a man aged 55-75 years with acute or convalescent COVID-19. V usage is TRBV19 and J usage is TRBJ1-2; the D is unclear. Specimen: peripheral blood. For the CDR3, the DNA is TGTGCCAGTAGTATTTCTTTGCTGGATTTCGCGGCCCCCTTTGGTAATGGCTACACCTTC. Protein: CASSISLLDFAAPFGNGYTF.